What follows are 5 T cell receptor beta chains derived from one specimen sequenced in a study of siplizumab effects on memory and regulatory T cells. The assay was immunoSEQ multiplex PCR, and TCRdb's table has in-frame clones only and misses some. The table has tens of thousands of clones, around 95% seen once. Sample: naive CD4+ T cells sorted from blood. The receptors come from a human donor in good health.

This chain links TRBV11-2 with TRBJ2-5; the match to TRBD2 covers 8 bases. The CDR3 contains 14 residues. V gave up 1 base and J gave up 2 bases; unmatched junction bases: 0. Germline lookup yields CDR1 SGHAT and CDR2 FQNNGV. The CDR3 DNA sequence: TGTGCCAGCAGCTTAGCGGGGGGGCAAGAGACCCAGTACTTC. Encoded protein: CASSLAGGQETQYF.

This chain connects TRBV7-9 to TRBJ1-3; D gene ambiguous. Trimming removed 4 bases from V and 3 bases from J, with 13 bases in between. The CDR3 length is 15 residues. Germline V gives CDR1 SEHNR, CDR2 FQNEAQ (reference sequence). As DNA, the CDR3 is TGTGCCAGCAGCTCCGTTATAAGGGTTGGAAACACCATATATTTT. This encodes CASSSVIRVGNTIYF.

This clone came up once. The CDR3 region is CASSFTLPEVSGNTIYF. Written as DNA, the CDR3 is TGTGCCAGCAGCTTTACACTCCCGGAGGTCTCTGGAAACACCATATATTTT. This chain connects TRBV11-2 to TRBJ1-3; the D is unclear. CDR1 and CDR2 from the germline V gene are SGHAT and FQNNGV. The CDR3 is 17 amino acids. Trimming cost V 3 bases and J 0 bases, with 15 bases left between them.

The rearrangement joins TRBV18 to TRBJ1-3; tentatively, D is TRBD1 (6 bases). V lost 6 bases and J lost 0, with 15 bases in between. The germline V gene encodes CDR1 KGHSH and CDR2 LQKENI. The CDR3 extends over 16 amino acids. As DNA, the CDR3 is TGTGCCAGCTCCCCCGGACAGTTTAGCTCTGGAAACACCATATATTTT. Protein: CASSPGQFSSGNTIYF.

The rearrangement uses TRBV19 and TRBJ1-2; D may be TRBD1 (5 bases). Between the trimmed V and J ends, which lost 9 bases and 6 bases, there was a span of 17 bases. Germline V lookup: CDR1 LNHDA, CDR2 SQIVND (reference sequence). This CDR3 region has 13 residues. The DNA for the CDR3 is TGTGCCAGCAAAGTGTGGGGGGGAGATGGCTACACCTTC. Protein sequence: CASKVWGGDGYTF.